This paragraph covers one T cell receptor beta chain sequence. The antigen it binds to is not known. Base qualities are not recorded, but no much larger clone differs from it by a single base. This entry is derived from a study of radiotherapy plus CTLA-4 blockade in lung cancer (dated by TCRdb to 2016 to 2019). Regarding the study in general: Objective responses occurred in approximately 17% of enrolled patients, and 30% to 40% achieved disease control. Overall study results and their limits: The strongest predictors of response, as reported, were early dynamic changes in blood T cell clones along with a rise in serum interferon-beta after radiation. After treatment with radiotherapy and ipilimumab, TCR clones that came from tumors expanded in the peripheral blood.

The library relied on the immunoSEQ multiplex PCR assay. TCRdb stores this immuneACCESS table with in-frame sequences only. Part of the clones is absent; in the studies checked, under half of the shortfall reflects unresolved V genes, and no reason is known for the rest. In this sample the table shows more than 90,000 clones, 81% of which occur a single time. The ten most abundant clones make up 3.3% of the sample. The study evaluated CTLA-4 blockade (ipilimumab) given together with focal radiation therapy in patients who had chemo-refractory metastatic non-small-cell lung cancer. This specimen consisted of peripheral blood, obtained from a patient treated with radiotherapy plus ipilimumab. The receptor comes from a human donor with non-small cell lung cancer that progressed on radiotherapy plus ipilimumab. Some clones in this sample may be carry-over from other donors' samples.

The CDR3 protein: CASSQLAERTYEQYF. The nucleotide sequence is TGTGCCAGCAGCCAGTTAGCGGAACGGACCTACGAGCAGTACTTC. The V and J genes are TRBV4-2 and TRBJ2-7; TRBD2 is a weak D gene call, 6 bases matching. Taken from the germline V gene, the CDR1 and CDR2 loops are LGHNA and YNFKEQ. Trimming costs V 3 bases and J 2 bases, and their ends lie 14 bases apart. The CDR3 contains 15 residues, cysteine and phenylalanine counted. Only the CDR3 part of the read is kept: 45 bases, read in frame from the first base.